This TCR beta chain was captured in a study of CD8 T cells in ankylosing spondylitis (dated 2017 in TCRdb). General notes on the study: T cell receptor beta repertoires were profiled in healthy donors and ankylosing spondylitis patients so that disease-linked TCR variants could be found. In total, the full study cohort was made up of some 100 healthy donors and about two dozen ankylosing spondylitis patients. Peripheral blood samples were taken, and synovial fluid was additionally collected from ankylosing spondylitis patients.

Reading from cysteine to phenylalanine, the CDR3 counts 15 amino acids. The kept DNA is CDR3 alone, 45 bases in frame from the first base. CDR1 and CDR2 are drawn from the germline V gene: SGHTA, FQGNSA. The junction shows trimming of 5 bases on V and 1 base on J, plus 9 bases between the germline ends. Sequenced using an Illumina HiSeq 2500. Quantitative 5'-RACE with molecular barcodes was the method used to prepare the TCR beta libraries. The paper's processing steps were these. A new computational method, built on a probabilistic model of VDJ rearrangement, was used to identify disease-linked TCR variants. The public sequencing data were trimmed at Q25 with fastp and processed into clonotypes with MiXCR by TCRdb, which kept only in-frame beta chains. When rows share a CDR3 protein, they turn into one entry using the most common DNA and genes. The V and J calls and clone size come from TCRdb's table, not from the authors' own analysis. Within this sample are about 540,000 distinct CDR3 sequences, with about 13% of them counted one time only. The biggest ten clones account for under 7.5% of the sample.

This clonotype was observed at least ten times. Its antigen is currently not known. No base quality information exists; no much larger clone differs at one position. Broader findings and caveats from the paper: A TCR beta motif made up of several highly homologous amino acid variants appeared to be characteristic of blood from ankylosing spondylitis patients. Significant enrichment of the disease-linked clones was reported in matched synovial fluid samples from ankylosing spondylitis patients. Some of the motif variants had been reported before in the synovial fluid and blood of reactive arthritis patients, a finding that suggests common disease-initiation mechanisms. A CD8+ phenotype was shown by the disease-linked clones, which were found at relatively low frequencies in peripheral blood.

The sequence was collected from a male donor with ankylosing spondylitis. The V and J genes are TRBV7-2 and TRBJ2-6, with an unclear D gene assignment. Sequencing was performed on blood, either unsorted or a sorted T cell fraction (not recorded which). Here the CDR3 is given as CASSTRKSGANVLTF. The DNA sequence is TGTGCCAGCAGCACCCGGAAGTCTGGGGCCAACGTCCTGACTTTC.